This TCR beta chain was sequenced for a study of regulatory T cells in long-lasting Graves disease. Noted time point: newly diagnosed GD, antithyroid drugs for less than 3 months. Preparation of the TCR library used RNA extracted from PBMCs. V lost 5 bases, J lost 8 bases, and 6 bases stayed unmatched. The CDR3 is made up of 14 amino acids. CDR1 and CDR2 from the germline V gene are LGHDT and YNNKEL (reference sequence). This clonotype was recorded at least ten times. Building of the TCR beta libraries involved iRepertoire HTBI primers and Arm-PCR of CDR3 regions. Via MiXCR, TCRdb re-called the multiplex PCR reads, giving one row per CDR3 protein. The sample records around 500,000 distinct CDR3 sequences, 9.5% to 15% being singletons. These data are also associated with another study on T cells in Graves' hyperthyroidism and ophthalmopathy. That paper states: Blood held most thyroid clonotypes expanded above 0.001 frequency.

The sample consisted of peripheral blood mononuclear cells (PBMCs), taken at new diagnosis, from a patient treated with antithyroid drugs. The J gene is TRBJ1-2, the V gene TRBV3-1, with 12 nucleotides matching TRBD1. This receptor was obtained from a woman aged 30 to 39 with Graves disease. The CDR3 is CASSTGTGGLGYTF. The CDR3, as DNA: TGTGCCAGCAGCACCGGGACAGGGGGCTTGGGCTACACCTTC.